This T cell receptor beta chain was captured in a study of blood T cells in healthy people across ages. Study-wide results and caveats: Researchers deemed the diversity estimates from one million T cells underestimates. Diversity was higher, and naive CD4+ cells more numerous, in long-lived donors than in aged donors.

Primed by a sample-barcoded 5' primer and a J-beta primer mix, a second PCR proceeded for 7 to 11 cycles. MiXCR, applied by TCRdb to the 5' RACE reads, yields one record per CDR3 protein. The data hold around 850,000 distinct CDR3 sequences, with around 34% observed a single time. There were at least 5.5 micrograms of total RNA extracted from every sample. In regard to this clonotype: The antigen remains undetermined.

Germline loops: CDR1 KGHDR, CDR2 SFDVKD. The V end lost 9 bases, the J end lost 8 bases, and 19 bases lay between the germline ends. The CDR3 loop spans 14 amino acids. Material for sequencing was blood. The TCR originated in a man aged 18 to 29 in good health. The chain joins TRBV24-1 to TRBJ2-1; perhaps TRBD2 as D (6 bases). The CDR3 sequence: CATAGRPNTDEQFF. DNA of the CDR3: TGTGCCACCGCGGGAAGGCCGAATACGGATGAGCAGTTCTTC.